This T cell receptor beta chain stems from a study of lymphopenia after photon versus proton radiotherapy. The data were produced by immunoSEQ multiplex PCR, yet TCRdb's version contains in-frame clones alone and is incomplete. This sample yields about 83,000 clones, of which over 70% are seen a single time; over 1.3% belongs to the top ten. This clone came up a few times. Its antigen remains unidentified. The study's findings and limits: After the lymphocyte nadir, photon-treated repertoires showed oligoclonal expansion, especially of CD8+ Temra cells. Under photons, naive T cells and diversity fell while effector/memory populations rose.

This CDR3 has 14 amino acids. The germline V gene has CDR1 MNHNS and CDR2 SASEGT. The V and J ends lost 1 base and 2 bases, in that order; junction bases with no gene match: 2. Material: peripheral blood, obtained from a patient treated with proton-based radiotherapy. The chain has TRBV6-1 and TRBJ2-7; 7 bases line up with TRBD1. This TCR came from a man aged 55 to 70 with pancreatic cancer. In DNA form, the CDR3 reads TGTGCCAGCAGTGAAGGGACAGGTGCCTACGAGCAGTACTTC. It codes for CASSEGTGAYEQYF.